This entry describes one T cell receptor (beta chain). No antigen is known for it. This CDR3 comprises 17 residues. CDR1 is MGHRA and CDR2 is YSYEKL in the germline V gene. V lost 3 bases and J 3 bases, leaving 17 bases between the germline ends. The data belong to a study of CD8+ T cells in alopecia areata. The study, taken as a whole, reports: Possibly because of HLA-related factors, TCR sharing was less clear across patients than in mice. Scalp sample sequencing also detects resident alphabeta T cells of normal skin. More clonal than normal scalp was lesional scalp, particularly alopecia totalis/universalis.

A FACSAria was used to sort CD4+ and CD8+ T cells. These cells came from PBMCs. RNA was isolated and reverse transcribed to cDNA, the sequencing template. Assay: immunoSEQ multiplex PCR; the TCRdb copy retains only in-frame clones and omits some. The sample holds around 34,000 clones, 55% seen once. The TCR was taken from a human donor with alopecia areata. The rearrangement links TRBV4-1 to TRBJ2-2, with D possibly matching TRBD2 (5 bases). The sequencing sample was made of NKG2D-high CD8+ T cells sorted from blood. CDR3 in amino acids: CASSQDGLGVDTGELFF. The CDR3 DNA sequence: TGCGCCAGCAGCCAGGACGGGTTGGGAGTGGACACCGGGGAGCTGTTTTTT.